The TCR beta chain under discussion was sequenced for a study of identical twins' blood T cells (dated by TCRdb to between 2011 and 2013). Some background on the complete study: The approximately twelve libraries, six for the alpha chain and six for the beta chain, together yielded around 50 million Illumina reads. TCR alpha and beta chain repertoires of three pairs of monozygous twins were compared using next-generation sequencing to assess genetic influence on repertoire formation. General findings and caveats noted by the study authors: V gene usage, even among non-selected out-of-frame TCRbeta clonotypes, was reported to be markedly more similar within twin pairs than between unrelated donors. The number of CDR3 clonotypes shared between two donors was mainly determined by the product of the cloneset sizes of the two donors, and no clear deviation from this trend was shown by twins. Validation by independent studies was stated to be required for the proposed role of the TCRalpha J segment in MHC recognition during thymic selection. Looking at the most abundant TCRbeta clonotypes, every donor had more CDR3 sequences in common with her twin than with unrelated donors. Because the twins were raised together, environmental influences could not be ruled out as an explanation for the similarity between twins.

Concerning this clonotype itself: The target of this receptor is not known. Base qualities are missing; no much larger clone stands one base away.

Libraries came from 5' RACE. Data came from an Illumina Genome Analyzer IIx. RNA-based TCR cDNA libraries were prepared by a previously described protocol with several modifications. Sample-specific barcodes were introduced on both ends of each TCR cDNA library during cDNA synthesis and amplification to prevent cross-contamination. As for the original processing: Each library contained about 2.2 to 3.6 million CDR3-containing reads, and somewhere between about 90,000 and nearly 500,000 clonotypes were identified for each individual. Reads with improper barcode index combinations were discarded, and clonesets were then built for each library with the MiTCR software. MiTCR filtered or rescued low-quality reads and corrected PCR and sequencing errors when assembling CDR3 clonotypes. Artificial out-of-frame clonotypes were mapped to in-frame sequences, with one indel allowed in the CDR3, and then removed. To measure how similar V and J gene usage was between donors, Jensen-Shannon divergence was divided by mean entropy. TCRdb reanalyzed the raw reads on its own, using fastp at Q25 for trimming and MiXCR for clone calling, and kept in-frame beta chains. Rows merge per CDR3 protein into single entries with the most common DNA and genes. TCRdb, rather than the study authors, made the V and J calls. This sample comprises 300,000 to 400,000 distinct CDR3 sequences, about 28% of them detected only once. 6.1% of the sample belongs to the ten largest clones.

The donors were six healthy women who made up three monozygous twin pairs. All three twin pairs had been reared together, and it was thought likely that the same infectious agents and vaccines had been met by these twin pairs. RNA was isolated from peripheral blood mononuclear cells and used to prepare TCR cDNA libraries. For CDR1 and CDR2, the germline V gene lists LGHNT and FRNRAP. The germline ends are 12 bases apart after V is trimmed by 2 bases and J by 7 bases. The cysteine opens and the phenylalanine closes a CDR3 of 14 amino acids. Only CDR3 DNA is held: 42 bases, read in frame from base 1. Source material: PBMCs. Recombination connected TRBV12-5 to TRBJ2-1; the D gene cannot be resolved beyond TRBD1 or TRBD2, each matching 5 bases. This TCR was sampled from a woman aged 18 to 49 in good health. The DNA sequence is given as TGTGCTAGTGGTTTGCAACGGGGCCGAAATGAGCAGTTCTTC. This translates into CASGLQRGRNEQFF.